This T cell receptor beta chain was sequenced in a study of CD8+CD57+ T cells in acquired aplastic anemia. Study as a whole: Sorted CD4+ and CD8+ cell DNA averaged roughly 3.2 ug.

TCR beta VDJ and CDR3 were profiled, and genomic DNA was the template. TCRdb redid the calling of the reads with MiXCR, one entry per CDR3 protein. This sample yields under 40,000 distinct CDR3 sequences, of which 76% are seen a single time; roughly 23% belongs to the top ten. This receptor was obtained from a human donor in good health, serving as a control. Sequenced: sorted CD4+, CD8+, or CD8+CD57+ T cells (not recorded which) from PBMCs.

CDR3 sequence (DNA): TGCAGTGCCCCCCGACCGAGCTCCTACGAGCAGTACTTC. It is translated as CSAPRPSSYEQYF. This sequence joins TRBV20-1 and TRBJ2-7; D is undetermined. V was shortened by 6 bases and J by 0 bases, with 12 bases between the two germline ends. This CDR3 has 13 amino acids. CDR1 and CDR2 (germline): DFQATT, SNEGSKA (reference sequence).